A selection of T cell receptor beta chains follows, all from one sample in a study of regulatory T cells in long-lasting Graves disease. TCRdb used MiXCR to reprocess the multiplex PCR reads, holding one entry per CDR3 protein. The repertoire includes under 300,000 distinct CDR3 sequences, about 16% of them detected once, and 22% sits in the top ten. The specimen was peripheral blood mononuclear cells (PBMCs), collected at new diagnosis, from a patient treated with antithyroid drugs. All receptors come from a female donor with Graves disease. Both conserved end residues are part of each CDR3. The D gene is left open where the match is weak. Expanded clones are given a class, and other clones once, few, many or no size at all.

- | TRBJ1-5 | few | TRBV20-1 | TGCAGTGCTGGGAGTTCAGGGGTTGATGATCAGCCCCAGCATTTT | CSAGSSGVDDQPQHF
- | TRBJ2-1 | many | TRBV30 | TGTGCCTGGAGGCCGGGAGCTGGGAATGAGCAGTTCTTC | CAWRPGAGNEQFF
- | TRBJ1-2 | many | TRBV18 | TGTGCCAGCTCACCACGCGACGGCTATGGCTACACCTTC | CASSPRDGYGYTF
- | TRBJ1-5 | many | TRBV12-3/TRBV12-4 | TGTGCCAGCACCTCGGGAGAGCAGCCCCAGCATTTT | CASTSGEQPQHF
- | TRBJ1-1 | - | TRBV6-4 | TGTGCCAGCAGTTACCCGGGGACGACTGAAGCTTTCTTT | CASSYPGTTEAFF
TRBD1 | TRBJ1-1 | many | TRBV24-1 | TGTGCCACCAGTGCCGGGACAGCGGGCACTGAAGCTTTCTTT | CATSAGTAGTEAFF
TRBD1 | TRBJ2-1 | - | TRBV28 | TGTGCCAGCAGTCCGCCCAGGCAGGGGGTGGGCAATGAGCAGTTCTTC | CASSPPRQGVGNEQFF
TRBD2 | TRBJ2-5 | many | TRBV24-1 | TGTGCCACCAGTGATGCTAGCGGGAGGGCCGGGAAAAGGGAGACCCAGTACTTC | CATSDASGRAGKRETQYF
- | TRBJ2-1 | many | TRBV19 | TGTGCCAGTAGTATTTCAGGGGCGTTTTCCTACAATGAGCAGTTCTTC | CASSISGAFSYNEQFF
TRBD2 | TRBJ2-4 | few | TRBV4-3 | TGCGCCAGCAGCCAAGAGACTAGCGGGAGGGCTTTCATTCAGTACTTC | CASSQETSGRAFIQYF
- | TRBJ2-1 | - | TRBV5-1 | TGCGCCAGCAGCAGCCTAGGTCGTAAGCAGTTCTTC | CASSSLGRKQFF
TRBD2 | TRBJ2-1 | many | TRBV4-1 | TGCGCCAGCAGCCCCCGCCGGTTGGGCGGGAGTCTCTACAATGAGCAGTTCTTC | CASSPRRLGGSLYNEQFF
- | TRBJ2-1 | many | TRBV11-3 | TGTGCCAGCAGCCCTGGACAGATCTTATATGACAATGAGCAGTTCTTC | CASSPGQILYDNEQFF
- | TRBJ2-3 | - | TRBV7-9 | TGTGCCAGCAGCTCCGAGATCAAGTCCAGGTACCCAGATACGCAGTATTTT | CASSSEIKSRYPDTQYF
TRBD1 | TRBJ1-1 | many | TRBV6-2/TRBV6-3 | TGTGCCAGCAGTTCGGGACAGGGCACTGAAGCTTTCTTT | CASSSGQGTEAFF
TRBD1 | TRBJ2-2 | many | TRBV12-3/TRBV12-4 | TGTGCCAGCAGACAAGGGACAGGGCGGACCGGGGAGCTGTTTTTT | CASRQGTGRTGELFF
TRBD1 | TRBJ2-5 | many | TRBV7-9 | TGTGCCAGCAGGGCACCGAGGGGGCGCGCGACCCAGTACTTC | CASRAPRGRATQYF
- | TRBJ2-5 | many | TRBV6-4 | TGTGCCAGCACCAGGAGACTGACAACCCAAGAGACCCAGTACTTC | CASTRRLTTQETQYF
- | TRBJ2-7 | - | TRBV6-1 | TGTGCCAGCAGTACCTCGGGGAGGAGCTCCTACGAGCAGTACTTC | CASSTSGRSSYEQYF
- | TRBJ1-1 | many | TRBV7-6 | TGTGCCAGCAGCAATTCAAGGGACACTGAAGCTTTCTTT | CASSNSRDTEAFF
TRBD1 | TRBJ2-7 | few | TRBV6-1 | TGTGCCAGCAGTCGAAAGGGGACAGAAGGGTCCTACGAGCAGTACTTC | CASSRKGTEGSYEQYF
TRBD1 | TRBJ2-3 | - | TRBV11-2 | TGTGCCAGCAGCTTAGAAAGGGGGCGGACAGATACGCAGTATTTT | CASSLERGRTDTQYF
- | TRBJ1-2 | many | TRBV7-8 | TGTGCCAGCAGCTACGGACAGAGGAACTATGGCTACACCTTC | CASSYGQRNYGYTF
TRBD2 | TRBJ2-5 | many | TRBV12-3/TRBV12-4 | TGTGCCAGCAGCCCCGCCGGGACTAGCGGGAGAGAGACCCAGTACTTC | CASSPAGTSGRETQYF
- | TRBJ2-7 | few | TRBV4-3 | TGCGCCAGCAGCCAAGAGGGGCACAGTTCCTACGAGCAGTACTTC | CASSQEGHSSYEQYF
- | TRBJ1-2 | many | TRBV20-1 | TGCAGTGCTAGAGATAATGTCCACACCTTC | CSARDNVHTF
- | TRBJ2-6 | many | TRBV24-1 | TGTGCCACCAGTGATAGTACAGTTTCGGGGGCCAACGTCCTGACTTTC | CATSDSTVSGANVLTF
- | TRBJ1-6 | many | TRBV27 | TGTGCCAGCAGTTTCACATCCCAGAATTCACCCCTCCACTTT | CASSFTSQNSPLHF
TRBD1 | TRBJ2-5 | many | TRBV20-1 | TGCAGTGCTAGAGGGGTCGGACAGGGACCCCAAGAGACCCAGTACTTC | CSARGVGQGPQETQYF
- | TRBJ2-3 | many | TRBV18 | TGTGCCAGCTCCCCACCAGGGGCTGCTAACACAGATACGCAGTATTTT | CASSPPGAANTDTQYF